Each of the 19 T cell receptor beta chains below was sequenced from the same sample in a study of a mutant IDH1 vaccine in newly diagnosed glioma. Libraries were prepared by immunoSEQ multiplex PCR; TCRdb keeps only in-frame clonotypes and omits some of them. This table holds about 88,000 clones, more than 65% found once. Time point described: baseline, week 1 (first vaccination visit). Treatment of the sample: pre-vaccination baseline after standard-of-care therapy. The specimen comprised PBMCs, sampled from a glioma patient treated with radiotherapy, temozolomide or both. All receptors derive from a man aged 40-50 years with glioma. Some clones in this sample may be carry-over from other donors' samples.

The rearrangement links TRBV4-1 to TRBJ1-4; TRBD1 matches at 12 bases. V lost 4 bases and J lost 8; bases outside the gene matches: 5. The CDR3 consists of 15 residues. The germline V gene encodes CDR1 MGHRA and CDR2 YSYEKL. CDR3 sequence: CASSRGQGAVEKLFF. For the CDR3, the DNA is TGCGCCAGCAGCCGGGGACAGGGGGCGGTAGAAAAACTGTTTTTT.

This clone has at least ten counts. The chain recombines TRBV6-5 with TRBJ2-7, with TRBD1 as a possible D gene (6 bases). The V gene's germline CDR1 is MNHEY and CDR2 SVGAGI. The V end lost 7 bases, the J end lost 0 bases, and 16 bases lay between the germline ends. The CDR3 covers 15 residues. The chain's CDR3 is CASTRTATSSYEQYF. The CDR3 DNA reads as TGTGCCAGCACCCGGACAGCAACGTCCTCCTACGAGCAGTACTTC.

The gene calls are TRBV5-1 and TRBJ2-7; 7 bases align to TRBD1. Germline CDR1 is SGHRS and CDR2 is YFSETQ. The trim removed 0 bases at V and 5 bases at J, leaving 5 bases unmatched. This CDR3 contains 14 residues. This chain's CDR3 is CASSLGQGRDEQYF. The CDR3 DNA reads as TGCGCCAGCAGCTTGGGACAGGGTAGGGACGAGCAGTACTTC.

The chain has TRBV30 and TRBJ2-5; a weak D match, TRBD1 (5 bases). CDR3 length: 14 residues. CDR1 is GTSNPN and CDR2 is SVGIG in the germline V gene (reference sequence). V was clipped by 0 bases and J by 5 bases, with 13 bases between them. The CDR3 region has the DNA TGTGCCTGGAGTGTCGGACAATCCTCCGAGACCCAGTACTTC. Protein: CAWSVGQSSETQYF.

The chain carries TRBV4-1 and TRBJ1-1; D ambiguous. Germline CDR1 and CDR2: MGHRA and YSYEKL. The CDR3 loop spans 14 amino acids. Trimming took off 1 base at V and 1 base at J, with 7 bases between the two ends. As DNA, the CDR3 is TGCGCCAGCAGCCAAGGTCCATCGAACACTGAAGCTTTCTTT. Amino acid sequence: CASSQGPSNTEAFF.

The chain employs TRBV29-1 and TRBJ2-3; 12 bases match TRBD2. Germline values: CDR1 SQVTM, CDR2 ANQGSEA. Trimming took 7 bases from V and 4 from J; bases not matched to a gene: 6. The CDR3 runs to 14 residues. This CDR3 is CSAVLAGGSDTQYF. Written as DNA, the CDR3 is TGCAGCGCCGTACTAGCGGGGGGATCAGATACGCAGTATTTT.

The chain recombines TRBV10-3 with TRBJ1-5; D not resolved. In germline, CDR1 is ENHRY, CDR2 SYGVKD. This CDR3 is built from 13 residues. Trimming took 5 bases from V and 2 from J, leaving 7 bases between them. This CDR3 reads CAISSEGNQPQHF. The CDR3 DNA reads as TGTGCCATCAGTTCGGAGGGCAATCAGCCCCAGCATTTT.

V and J are TRBV6-5 and TRBJ2-7; 8 nucleotides match TRBD2. The germline V gene encodes CDR1 MNHEY and CDR2 SVGAGI. This CDR3 is 14 amino acids long. Unmatched junction bases numbered 12, after V lost 6 bases and J lost 8 bases. Written as DNA, the CDR3 is TGTGCCAGCAGACGGGGGGGAGAAAGCCAGAAGCAGTACTTC. It translates to CASRRGGESQKQYF.

The chain joins TRBV25-1 to TRBJ1-2; TRBD1 might be the D (6 bases). The CDR3 covers 12 residues. Germline lookup yields CDR1 MGHDK and CDR2 SYGVNS. The ends were cut back, 7 bases at V and 6 bases at J, with 12 bases in the middle. DNA for the CDR3: TGTGCCAGCAATTCGGGGGGCAATGGCTACACCTTC. Translating it yields CASNSGGNGYTF.

This chain links TRBV2 with TRBJ1-4; D gene uncertain. Germline V gene data show CDR1 as SNHLY and CDR2 as FYNNEI. This CDR3 has 15 amino acids. V shed 7 bases and J shed 2 bases, with 14 bases lying between them. The CDR3 bases are TGTGCCAGCATCCCGACGGGTGCGACTAATGAAAAACTGTTTTTT. Translating gives CASIPTGATNEKLFF.

The rearrangement joins TRBV10-1 to TRBJ2-7, with D uncertain. Trimming shortened V by 6 bases and J by 3 bases, and 9 bases separated the two germline ends. Germline CDR1 and CDR2: WNHNN and SYGVQD (reference sequence). The CDR3 loop spans 12 amino acids. The CDR3 region has the DNA TGCGCCAGCAGCAGGAATGGCTACGAGCAGTACTTC. Amino acids: CASSRNGYEQYF.

The chain joins TRBV5-6 to TRBJ2-6; maybe TRBD2 (5 bases). CDR3 length: 16 residues. Germline lookup yields CDR1 SGHDT and CDR2 YYEEEE. V was cut by 7 bases and J by 2 bases, with 16 bases left in between. CDR3 amino acids: CASSFRGSPGANVLTF. The CDR3 DNA sequence: TGTGCCAGCTCTTTTCGGGGTTCTCCTGGGGCCAACGTCCTGACTTTC.

This clone was seen a handful of times. The genes are TRBV29-1 and TRBJ2-2, with D possibly matching TRBD1 (6 bases). Germline V gene data show CDR1 as SQVTM and CDR2 as ANQGSEA. The CDR3 has 13 residues. V lost 7 bases, J lost 3 bases, and 12 bases lay in between. This CDR3 is CSAGRGYTGELFF. The CDR3 DNA reads TGCAGCGCCGGTAGGGGGTACACCGGGGAGCTGTTTTTT.

The V and J genes are TRBV7-2 and TRBJ2-1, with D hard to call. V was pared by 0 bases and J by 7 bases, with 7 bases between. This CDR3 contains 13 residues. The V gene's germline CDR1 is SGHTA and CDR2 FQGNSA. The CDR3 bases are TGTGCCAGCAGCTTAGCGCGATCGAATGAGCAGTTCTTC. It codes for CASSLARSNEQFF.

V gene TRBV10-3 combines with J gene TRBJ2-5, with a weak D call TRBD2 (5 bases). The CDR3 is 16 amino acids. The ends were cut back, 0 bases at V and 3 bases at J, with 14 bases in the middle. Germline V gene lookup returns CDR1 ENHRY and CDR2 SYGVKD. DNA for the CDR3: TGTGCCATCAGTGAGTCTTCCGGGGAATCGGAAGAGACCCAGTACTTC. Its translation: CAISESSGESEETQYF.

This chain joins TRBV14 and TRBJ2-7, with a weak D call TRBD1 (6 bases). The germline V gene encodes CDR1 SGHDN and CDR2 FVKESK. V lost 4 bases and J lost 3, with 10 bases in between. This CDR3 has 13 residues. The CDR3 protein is CASSPRGGYEQYF. Here the CDR3 DNA reads TGTGCCAGCAGCCCGAGAGGGGGCTACGAGCAGTACTTC.

The chain links TRBV5-1 to TRBJ2-6, with D uncertain. The germline V and J ends were trimmed by 2 bases and 0 bases, with 6 bases remaining between them. The CDR3 spans 15 residues. CDR1 and CDR2 from the germline V gene are SGHRS and YFSETQ. The CDR3 sequence is CASSFGNSGANVLTF. The CDR3 DNA reads as TGCGCCAGCAGCTTCGGCAACTCTGGGGCCAACGTCCTGACTTTC.

This rearrangement joins TRBV5-1 to TRBJ1-1; D is possibly TRBD1 (5 bases). V lost 2 bases to trimming and J lost 11 bases, with 16 bases between them. CDR1 is SGHRS and CDR2 is YFSETQ in the germline V gene. The CDR3 extends over 13 amino acids. The CDR3 DNA sequence: TGCGCCAGCAGCTTCTTGGGGCAGGGTGGGGCTTTCTTT. The encoded protein is CASSFLGQGGAFF.

The table lists this clone with a few counts. The rearrangement joins TRBV13 to TRBJ2-6; 7 bases agree with TRBD1. Germline-derived CDR1 and CDR2 are PRHDT and FYEKMQ (reference sequence). After removal of 3 bases from V and 1 base from J, the junction contained 6 bases not matched to a gene. The CDR3 extends over 17 amino acids. This CDR3 reads CASSFGTALSGANVLTF. CDR3 DNA sequence: TGTGCCAGCAGCTTTGGGACAGCTCTGTCTGGGGCCAACGTCCTGACTTTC. The full variable domain, in which reference TRBV13 and TRBJ2-6 provide the parts outside the CDR3, is AAGVIQSPRHLIKEKRETATLKCYPIPRHDTVYWYQQGPGQDPQFLISFYEKMQSDKGSIPDRFSAQQFSDYHSELNMSSLELGDSALYFCASSFGTALSGANVLTFGAGSRLTVL.